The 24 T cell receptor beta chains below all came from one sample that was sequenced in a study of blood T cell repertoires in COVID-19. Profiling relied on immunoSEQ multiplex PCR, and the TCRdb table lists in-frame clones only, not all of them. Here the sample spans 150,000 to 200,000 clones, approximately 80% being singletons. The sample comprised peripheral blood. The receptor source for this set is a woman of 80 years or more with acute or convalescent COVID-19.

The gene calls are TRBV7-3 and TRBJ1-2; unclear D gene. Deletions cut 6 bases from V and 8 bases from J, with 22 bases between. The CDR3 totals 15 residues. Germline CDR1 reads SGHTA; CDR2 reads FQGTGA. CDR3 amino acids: CASRKETATVIGYTF. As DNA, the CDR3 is TGTGCCAGCAGAAAAGAGACGGCCACAGTTATAGGCTACACCTTC.

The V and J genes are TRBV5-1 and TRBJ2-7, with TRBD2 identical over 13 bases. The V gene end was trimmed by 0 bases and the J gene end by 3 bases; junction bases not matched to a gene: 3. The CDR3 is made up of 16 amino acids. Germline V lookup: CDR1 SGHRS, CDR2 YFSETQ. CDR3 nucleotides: TGCGCCAGCAGCTTGGGAACTAGCGGGAGGGTCTACGAGCAGTACTTC. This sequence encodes CASSLGTSGRVYEQYF.

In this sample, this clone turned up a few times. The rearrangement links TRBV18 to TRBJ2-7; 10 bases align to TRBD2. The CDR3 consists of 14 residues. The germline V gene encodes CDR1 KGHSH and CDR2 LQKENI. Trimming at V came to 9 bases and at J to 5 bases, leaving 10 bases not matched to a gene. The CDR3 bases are TGTGCCAGTTCCGTAGCGGGAGGTCTTGACGAGCAGTACTTC. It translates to CASSVAGGLDEQYF.

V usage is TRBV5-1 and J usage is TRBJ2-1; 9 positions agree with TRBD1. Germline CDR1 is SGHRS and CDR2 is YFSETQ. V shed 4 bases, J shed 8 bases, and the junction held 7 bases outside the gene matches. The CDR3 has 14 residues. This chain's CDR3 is CASSIPGQGYEQFF. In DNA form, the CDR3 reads TGCGCCAGCAGCATTCCGGGACAGGGTTATGAGCAGTTCTTC.

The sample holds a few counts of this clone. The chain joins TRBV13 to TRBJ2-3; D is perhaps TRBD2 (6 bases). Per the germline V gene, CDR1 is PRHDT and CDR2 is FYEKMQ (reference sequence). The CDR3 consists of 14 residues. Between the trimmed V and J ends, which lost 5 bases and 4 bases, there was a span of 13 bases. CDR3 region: CASSPRRGADTQYF. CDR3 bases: TGTGCCAGCAGCCCGAGGCGGGGCGCAGATACGCAGTATTTT.

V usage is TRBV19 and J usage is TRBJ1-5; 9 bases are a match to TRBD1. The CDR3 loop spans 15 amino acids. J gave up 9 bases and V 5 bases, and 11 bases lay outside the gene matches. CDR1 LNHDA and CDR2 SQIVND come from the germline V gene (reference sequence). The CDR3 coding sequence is TGTGCCAGTAGTGCCTGGGACAGGGTAGGTCCGCCCCAGCATTTT. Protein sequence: CASSAWDRVGPPQHF.

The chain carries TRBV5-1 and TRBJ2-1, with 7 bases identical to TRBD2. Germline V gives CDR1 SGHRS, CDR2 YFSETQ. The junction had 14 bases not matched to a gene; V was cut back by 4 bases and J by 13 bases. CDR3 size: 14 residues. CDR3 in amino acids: CASSPARDYSIQFF. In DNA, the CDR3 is TGCGCCAGCAGCCCAGCCCGGGACTACTCTATCCAGTTCTTC.

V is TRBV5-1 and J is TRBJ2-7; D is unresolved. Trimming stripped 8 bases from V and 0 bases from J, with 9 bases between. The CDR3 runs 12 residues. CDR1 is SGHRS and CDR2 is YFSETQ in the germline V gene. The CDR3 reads CASHWSSYEQYF. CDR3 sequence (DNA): TGCGCCAGTCATTGGAGCTCCTACGAGCAGTACTTC. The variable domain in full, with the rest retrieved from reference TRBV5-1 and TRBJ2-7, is KAGVTQTPRYLIKTRGQQVTLSCSPISGHRSVSWYQQTPGQGLQFLFEYFSETQRNKGNFPGRFSGRQFSNSRSEMNVSTLELGDSALYLCASHWSSYEQYFGPGTRLTVT.

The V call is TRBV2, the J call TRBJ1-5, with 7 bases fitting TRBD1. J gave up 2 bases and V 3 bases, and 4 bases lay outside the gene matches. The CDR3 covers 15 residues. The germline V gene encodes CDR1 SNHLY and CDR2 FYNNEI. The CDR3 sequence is CASSEQGVGNQPQHF. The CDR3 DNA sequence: TGTGCCAGCAGTGAGCAGGGGGTCGGCAATCAGCCCCAGCATTTT.

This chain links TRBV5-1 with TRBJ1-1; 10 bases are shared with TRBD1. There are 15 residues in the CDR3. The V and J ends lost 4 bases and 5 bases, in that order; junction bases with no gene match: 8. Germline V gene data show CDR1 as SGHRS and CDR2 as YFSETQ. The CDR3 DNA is TGCGCCAGCAGCAGGGGGGACAGGGGAAGTACTGAAGCTTTCTTT. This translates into CASSRGDRGSTEAFF.

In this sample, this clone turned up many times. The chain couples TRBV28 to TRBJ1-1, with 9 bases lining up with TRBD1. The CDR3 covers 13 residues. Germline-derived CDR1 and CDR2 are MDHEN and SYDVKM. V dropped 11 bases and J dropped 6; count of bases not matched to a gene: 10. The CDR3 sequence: CAGKGTGRAEAFF. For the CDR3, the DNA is TGTGCCGGAAAAGGGACAGGGCGAGCTGAAGCTTTCTTT.

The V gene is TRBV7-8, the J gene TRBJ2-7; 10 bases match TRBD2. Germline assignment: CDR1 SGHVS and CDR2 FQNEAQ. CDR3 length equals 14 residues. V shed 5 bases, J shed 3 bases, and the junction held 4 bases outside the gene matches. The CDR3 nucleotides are TGTGCCAGCAGCAGCTCTAGCGGGAGCTACGAGCAGTACTTC. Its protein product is CASSSSSGSYEQYF.

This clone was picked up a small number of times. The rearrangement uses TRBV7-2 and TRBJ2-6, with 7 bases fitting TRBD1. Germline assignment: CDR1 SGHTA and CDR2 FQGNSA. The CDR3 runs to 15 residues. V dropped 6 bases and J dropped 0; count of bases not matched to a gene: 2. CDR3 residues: CASRRQGSGANVLTF. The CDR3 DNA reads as TGTGCCAGCAGAAGACAGGGCTCTGGGGCCAACGTCCTGACTTTC.

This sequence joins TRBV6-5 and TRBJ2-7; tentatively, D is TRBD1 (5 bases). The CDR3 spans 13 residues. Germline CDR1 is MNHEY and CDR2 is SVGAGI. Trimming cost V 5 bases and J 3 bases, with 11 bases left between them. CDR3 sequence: CASSSAGYYEQYF. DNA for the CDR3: TGTGCCAGCAGTAGTGCAGGGTACTACGAGCAGTACTTC.

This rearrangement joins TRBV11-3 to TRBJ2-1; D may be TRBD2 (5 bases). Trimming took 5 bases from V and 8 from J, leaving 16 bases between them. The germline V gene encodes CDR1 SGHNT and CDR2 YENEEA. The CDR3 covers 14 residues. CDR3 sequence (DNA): TGTGCCAGCAGCCAGAGGGCCCTAGGCCATGAGCAGTTCTTC. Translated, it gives CASSQRALGHEQFF.

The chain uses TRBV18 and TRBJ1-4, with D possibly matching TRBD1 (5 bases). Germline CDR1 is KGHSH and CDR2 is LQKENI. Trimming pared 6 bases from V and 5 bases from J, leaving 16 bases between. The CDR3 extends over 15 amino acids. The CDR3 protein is CASSKALTDNEKLFF. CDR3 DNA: TGTGCCAGCTCCAAGGCTCTGACAGACAATGAAAAACTGTTTTTT. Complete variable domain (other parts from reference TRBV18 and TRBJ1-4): NAGVMQNPRHLVRRRGQEARLRCSPMKGHSHVYWYRQLPEEGLKFMVYLQKENIIDESGMPKERFSAEFPKEGPSILRIQQVVRGDSAAYFCASSKALTDNEKLFFGSGTQLSVL.

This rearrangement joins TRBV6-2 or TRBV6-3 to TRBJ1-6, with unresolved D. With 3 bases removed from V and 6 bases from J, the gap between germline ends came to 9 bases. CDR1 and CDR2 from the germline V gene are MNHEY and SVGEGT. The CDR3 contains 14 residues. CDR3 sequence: CASSYKQLNSPLHF. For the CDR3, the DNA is TGTGCCAGCAGTTATAAACAGCTTAATTCACCCCTCCACTTT.

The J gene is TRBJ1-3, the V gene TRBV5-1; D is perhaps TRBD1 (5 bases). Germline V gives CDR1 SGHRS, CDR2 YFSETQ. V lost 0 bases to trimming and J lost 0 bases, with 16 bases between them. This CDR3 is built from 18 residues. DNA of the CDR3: TGCGCCAGCAGCTTGGATGGGCAGGGCCTCCTCTCTGGAAACACCATATATTTT. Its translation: CASSLDGQGLLSGNTIYF. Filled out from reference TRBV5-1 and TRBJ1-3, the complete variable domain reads KAGVTQTPRYLIKTRGQQVTLSCSPISGHRSVSWYQQTPGQGLQFLFEYFSETQRNKGNFPGRFSGRQFSNSRSEMNVSTLELGDSALYLCASSLDGQGLLSGNTIYFGEGSWLTVV.

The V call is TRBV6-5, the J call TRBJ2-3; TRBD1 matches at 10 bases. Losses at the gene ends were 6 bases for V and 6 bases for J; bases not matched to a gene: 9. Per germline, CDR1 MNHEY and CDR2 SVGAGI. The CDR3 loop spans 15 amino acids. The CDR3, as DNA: TGTGCCAGCAGACCACCGGGACAGGGGTTCGATACGCAGTATTTT. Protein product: CASRPPGQGFDTQYF.

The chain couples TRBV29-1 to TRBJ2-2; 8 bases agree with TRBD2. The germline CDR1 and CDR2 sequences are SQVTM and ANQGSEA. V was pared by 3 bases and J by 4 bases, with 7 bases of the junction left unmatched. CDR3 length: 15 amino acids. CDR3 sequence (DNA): TGCAGCGTTGATGTCAGCGGGGGAATCACCGGGGAGCTGTTTTTT. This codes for CSVDVSGGITGELFF.

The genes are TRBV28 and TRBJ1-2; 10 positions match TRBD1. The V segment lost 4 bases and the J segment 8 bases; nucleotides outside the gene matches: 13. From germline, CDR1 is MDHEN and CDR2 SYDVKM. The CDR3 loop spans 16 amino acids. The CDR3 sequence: CASSSETGGFWGGYTF. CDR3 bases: TGTGCCAGCAGTTCAGAGACAGGGGGCTTTTGGGGCGGCTACACCTTC.

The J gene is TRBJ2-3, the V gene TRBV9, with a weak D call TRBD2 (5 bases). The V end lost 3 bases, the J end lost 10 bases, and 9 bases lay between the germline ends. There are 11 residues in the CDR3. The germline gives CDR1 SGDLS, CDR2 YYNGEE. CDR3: CASSAGRAQYF. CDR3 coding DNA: TGTGCCAGCAGCGCCGGGCGGGCGCAGTATTTT.

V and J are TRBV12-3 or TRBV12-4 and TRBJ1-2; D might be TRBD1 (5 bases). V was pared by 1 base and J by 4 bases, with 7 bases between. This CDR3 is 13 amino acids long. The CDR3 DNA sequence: TGTGCCAGCAGTTTAGGACAGACCTATGGCTACACCTTC. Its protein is CASSLGQTYGYTF.

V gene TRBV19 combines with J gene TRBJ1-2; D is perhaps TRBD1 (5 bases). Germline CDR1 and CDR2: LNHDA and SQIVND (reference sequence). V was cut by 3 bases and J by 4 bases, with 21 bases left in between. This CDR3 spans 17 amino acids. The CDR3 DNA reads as TGTGCCAGTAGTATGCCCCGTGCCTTGGGGGAGGGCTATGGCTACACCTTC. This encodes CASSMPRALGEGYGYTF.